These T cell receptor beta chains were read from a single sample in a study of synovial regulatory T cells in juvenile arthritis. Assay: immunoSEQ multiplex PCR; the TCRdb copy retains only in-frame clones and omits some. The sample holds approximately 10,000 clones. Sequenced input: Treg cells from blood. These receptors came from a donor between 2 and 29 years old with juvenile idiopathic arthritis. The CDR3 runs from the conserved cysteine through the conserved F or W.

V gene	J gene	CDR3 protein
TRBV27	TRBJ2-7	CASKPGRAQSYEQYF
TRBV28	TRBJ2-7	CASSKDTRGEQYF
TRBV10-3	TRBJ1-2	CAIGPVANYGYTF
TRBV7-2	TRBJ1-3	CASSSGQGRSGNTIYF
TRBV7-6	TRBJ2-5	CASSSGSTSGDKKRLAQYF
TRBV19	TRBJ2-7	CASSPPGHYEQYF
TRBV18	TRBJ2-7	CASSPGASGSHEQYF
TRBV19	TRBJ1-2	CASSRAGTDYGYTF
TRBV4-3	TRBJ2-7	CASSLGLAYEQYF
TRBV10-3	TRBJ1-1	CAITREARGTEAFF
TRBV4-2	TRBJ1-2	CASSPTQGFTGGYTF
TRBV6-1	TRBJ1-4	CASSDPATNEKLFF
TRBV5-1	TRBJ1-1	CASRRTGERNTEAFF
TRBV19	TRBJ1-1	CASGFIPRAFF
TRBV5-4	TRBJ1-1	CASSSRLNTEAFF
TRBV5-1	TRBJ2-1	CASSLAGRAWNEQFF
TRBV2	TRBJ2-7	CASSEGWASSYEQYF
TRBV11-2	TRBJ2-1	CASSLGNEQFF
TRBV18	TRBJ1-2	CASSPRGQGAKYGYTF
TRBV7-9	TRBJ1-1	CASSPRPGVEAFF
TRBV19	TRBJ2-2	CASSIGGGRTNTGELFF
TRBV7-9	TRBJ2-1	CASSLGLAGITEQFF
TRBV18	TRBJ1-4	CASSPASGWGEKLFF
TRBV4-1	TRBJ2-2	CASSQVLRAIYATGELFF
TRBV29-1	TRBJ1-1	CSARNTEAFF
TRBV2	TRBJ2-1	CASSALSGLAEHYNEQFF
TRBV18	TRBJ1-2	CASSPPDPNPTGDRGYGYTF
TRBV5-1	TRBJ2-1	CASSRLAGEVYNEQFF
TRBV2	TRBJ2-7	CASSAPGQGPYEQYF
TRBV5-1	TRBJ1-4	CASRGTLTFLATNEKLFF
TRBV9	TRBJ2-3	CASSVEGRATDTQYF
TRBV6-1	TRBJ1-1	CATRGEPQGNTEAFF
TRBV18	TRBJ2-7	CASLGGSAYEQYF
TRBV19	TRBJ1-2	CASSRGQGAYGYTF
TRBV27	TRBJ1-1	CASRRFGGTEAFF
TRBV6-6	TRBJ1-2	CASRNANRPTNYGYTF
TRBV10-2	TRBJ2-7	CASSGLPYEQYF